The rows below give T cell receptor beta chains drawn from one sample of a study of shared clonotypes between healthy human individuals. Libraries were prepared by immunoSEQ multiplex PCR; TCRdb keeps only in-frame clonotypes and omits some of them. In the table there are about 460,000 clones, roughly four fifths of which are singletons. The specimen sequenced was PBMCs. These receptor sequences come from a woman between 40 and 55 years old in good health. Some clones in this sample may be carry-over from other donors' samples. Both conserved end residues are part of each CDR3. A D gene is named only where the DNA matches it firmly. Size values are once, few and many counts, or a class for expanded clones, and some rows have none.

DNA: TGTGCCAGCAGTTCCTTCCGGGCCTTCTGGAGGCAGTACTTC; CDR3: CASSSFRAFWRQYF; size: many; D: NA; V: TRBV28; length: 14; J: TRBJ2-7
DNA: TGTGCCAGCTCACTGGGACAGGGGGACACGCGCACTGAAGCTTTCTTT; CDR3: CASSLGQGDTRTEAFF; size: NA; D: TRBD1; V: TRBV18; length: 16; J: TRBJ1-1
DNA: TGTGCCAGCTCACGGGCTACAGGGTCGGGCAATGAGCAGTTCTTC; CDR3: CASSRATGSGNEQFF; size: NA; D: NA; V: TRBV18; length: 15; J: TRBJ2-1
DNA: TGTGCCAGCAGCAGAACGGGACTAGCGGGAGTTGGGGGCAAAAACATTCAGTACTTC; CDR3: CASSRTGLAGVGGKNIQYF; size: NA; D: TRBD2; V: TRBV5-6; length: 19; J: TRBJ2-4
DNA: TGTGCCAGCGGGAGGGGAGCGGGACTGAACACCGGGGAGCTGTTTTTT; CDR3: CASGRGAGLNTGELFF; size: NA; D: TRBD2; V: TRBV27; length: 16; J: TRBJ2-2
DNA: TGTGCCAGCAGGAGGGACAGGGGAGGCTACGAGCAGTACTTC; CDR3: CASRRDRGGYEQYF; size: NA; D: TRBD1; V: TRBV28; length: 14; J: TRBJ2-7
DNA: TGTGCCAGCAGTTACGTGGGAGGGACGTACCAAGAGACCCAGTACTTC; CDR3: CASSYVGGTYQETQYF; size: NA; D: TRBD2; V: TRBV6-6; length: 16; J: TRBJ2-5
DNA: TGCAGCGTAAAGCGGGACTCATACAATGAGCAGTTCTTC; CDR3: CSVKRDSYNEQFF; size: NA; D: TRBD2; V: TRBV29-1; length: 13; J: TRBJ2-1
DNA: TGTGCCAGCAGCCAAGATCTTGGGCCCGCTGACGAGCAGTACTTC; CDR3: CASSQDLGPADEQYF; size: NA; D: NA; V: TRBV4-2; length: 15; J: TRBJ2-7
DNA: TGTGCCATCAGGGGCGACAATGAGCAGTTCTTC; CDR3: CAIRGDNEQFF; size: NA; D: NA; V: TRBV10-3; length: 11; J: TRBJ2-1
DNA: TGCGCCAGCAGCGATCCGGGACAGGGTATGGCAGGCTACACCTTC; CDR3: CASSDPGQGMAGYTF; size: NA; D: TRBD1; V: TRBV5-1; length: 15; J: TRBJ1-2
DNA: TGTGCCAGCAGCTTAAATCGGGCTGGTGAGCAGTTCTTC; CDR3: CASSLNRAGEQFF; size: NA; D: NA; V: TRBV11-2; length: 13; J: TRBJ2-1
DNA: TGTGCCAGCAGTTTATTCGGCGGGAACCCCTACGAGCAGTACTTC; CDR3: CASSLFGGNPYEQYF; size: NA; D: NA; V: TRBV28; length: 15; J: TRBJ2-7
DNA: TGTGCCAGCAGCTTACTGGGTAGCCTTCTTGAGCAGTTCTTC; CDR3: CASSLLGSLLEQFF; size: NA; D: NA; V: TRBV7-9; length: 14; J: TRBJ2-1
DNA: TGTGCCAGCAGCCACGAGGGACTAGCGGCTAGCACAGATACGCAGTATTTT; CDR3: CASSHEGLAASTDTQYF; size: NA; D: TRBD2; V: TRBV4-2; length: 17; J: TRBJ2-3
DNA: TGTGCCAGCAACCAGGGGTCCTCCTACGAGCAGTACTTC; CDR3: CASNQGSSYEQYF; size: few; D: NA; V: TRBV11-2; length: 13; J: TRBJ2-7
DNA: TGTGCCAGTAGTACCCCGGGGTCGGCAGATACGCAGTATTTT; CDR3: CASSTPGSADTQYF; size: NA; D: NA; V: TRBV19; length: 14; J: TRBJ2-3
DNA: TGTGCCAGCAGTGGGCCGGGTGAAGCCCAGCATTTT; CDR3: CASSGPGEAQHF; size: many; D: NA; V: TRBV2; length: 12; J: TRBJ1-5
DNA: TGTGCCAGCAGCTTACACTTGGGTGAGCAGTTCTTC; CDR3: CASSLHLGEQFF; size: NA; D: NA; V: TRBV7-3; length: 12; J: TRBJ2-1
DNA: TGTGCCAGCAGCCGGACAGGGGCGGCTGCCTACGAGCAGTACTTC; CDR3: CASSRTGAAAYEQYF; size: many; D: TRBD1; V: TRBV28; length: 15; J: TRBJ2-7
DNA: TGTGCCAGTAGTATTTCAGGGAATGAAAAACTGTTTTTT; CDR3: CASSISGNEKLFF; size: many; D: NA; V: TRBV19; length: 13; J: TRBJ1-4
DNA: TGTGCCAGCAGTGTGATTGGGGGCCAGGATTCACCCCTCCACTTT; CDR3: CASSVIGGQDSPLHF; size: few; D: NA; V: TRBV2; length: 15; J: TRBJ1-6
DNA: TGTGCCAGCAGCTTCGACCCCTCTGGAAACACCATATATTTT; CDR3: CASSFDPSGNTIYF; size: NA; D: NA; V: TRBV7-9; length: 14; J: TRBJ1-3
DNA: TGTGCCAGCAGTGAAACGGACGGTAACCCCTACGAGCAGTACTTC; CDR3: CASSETDGNPYEQYF; size: NA; D: NA; V: TRBV6-1; length: 15; J: TRBJ2-7
DNA: TGCGCCAGCAGCTTGGCCTTCGGGACAGGGGGCACAGATACGCAGTATTTT; CDR3: CASSLAFGTGGTDTQYF; size: NA; D: TRBD1; V: TRBV5-1; length: 17; J: TRBJ2-3
DNA: TGTGCCCGACGGGGGGGGGTAGCGGGAGCCAACAATGAGCAGTTCTTC; CDR3: CARRGGVAGANNEQFF; size: NA; D: TRBD2; V: TRBV6-7; length: 16; J: TRBJ2-1
DNA: TGTGCCAGCAGCCTACACAAGAGAGAGGGGGCCATGATGAACACTGAAGCTTTCTTT; CDR3: CASSLHKREGAMMNTEAFF; size: NA; D: TRBD1; V: TRBV5-5; length: 19; J: TRBJ1-1
DNA: TGTGCCAGTAATGGGTTAGGCCTGGCCAAAAACATTCAGTACTTC; CDR3: CASNGLGLAKNIQYF; size: NA; D: NA; V: TRBV19; length: 15; J: TRBJ2-4
DNA: TGTGCCAGCAGTGAATATGTGGGGGCTTCGAACTACGAGCAGTACTTC; CDR3: CASSEYVGASNYEQYF; size: NA; D: NA; V: TRBV6-1; length: 16; J: TRBJ2-7
DNA: TGTGCCAGCTCACCACGAATGGATAGTAGCTCCTACGAGCAGTACTTC; CDR3: CASSPRMDSSSYEQYF; size: NA; D: NA; V: TRBV18; length: 16; J: TRBJ2-7
DNA: TGTGCCAGCAGTTTGATAGACAGGGGTAGGCAGTATTTT; CDR3: CASSLIDRGRQYF; size: NA; D: TRBD1; V: TRBV28; length: 13; J: TRBJ2-3
DNA: TGTGCCAGCAGCTTAGGACAGGGGGCTTCCGAGCAGTACTTC; CDR3: CASSLGQGASEQYF; size: NA; D: TRBD1; V: TRBV7-7; length: 14; J: TRBJ2-7
DNA: TGTGCCAGCAGCTTAGGGCCGGGGATCGTGCAGTACTTC; CDR3: CASSLGPGIVQYF; size: NA; D: NA; V: TRBV7-2; length: 13; J: TRBJ2-7
DNA: TGTGCCAGCAGCTTGAGCGGCAGCTCTGGAAACACCATATATTTT; CDR3: CASSLSGSSGNTIYF; size: once; D: NA; V: TRBV5-4; length: 15; J: TRBJ1-3
DNA: TGTGCCAGCAGCTTATACTTTTGGTGGCGGGGGGAAGACACCGGGGAGCTGTTTTTT; CDR3: CASSLYFWWRGEDTGELFF; size: once; D: TRBD2; V: TRBV7-2; length: 19; J: TRBJ2-2
DNA: TGTGCCAGCAGCAAAGACAGGGGGCAGGGCACCGGGGAGCTGTTTTTT; CDR3: CASSKDRGQGTGELFF; size: NA; D: NA; V: TRBV21-1; length: 16; J: TRBJ2-2
DNA: TGTGCCAGCAGTGAAGCGTGGCAGGATGGCTACACCTTC; CDR3: CASSEAWQDGYTF; size: few; D: NA; V: TRBV6-1; length: 13; J: TRBJ1-2
DNA: TGTGCCAGCAGCCCCCAGGGGGGAGGTCAGCCCCAGCATTTT; CDR3: CASSPQGGGQPQHF; size: NA; D: TRBD1; V: TRBV7-2; length: 14; J: TRBJ1-5
DNA: TGTGCCAGCAGCTCTCTAGCGGTTGCGGGAGATACGCAGTATTTT; CDR3: CASSSLAVAGDTQYF; size: NA; D: TRBD2; V: TRBV4-2; length: 15; J: TRBJ2-3
DNA: TGTGCCTGGAGTGTTGTCAGCTACGAGCAGTACTTC; CDR3: CAWSVVSYEQYF; size: NA; D: NA; V: TRBV30; length: 12; J: TRBJ2-7
DNA: TGTGCCTGGAGGCCTTGGCGGGAGGGCAGTGAGCAGTTCTTC; CDR3: CAWRPWREGSEQFF; size: NA; D: TRBD2; V: TRBV30; length: 14; J: TRBJ2-1
DNA: TGCGCCAGCAGCCGATTAGCGGGAACCTCAGATACGCAGTATTTT; CDR3: CASSRLAGTSDTQYF; size: few; D: TRBD2; V: TRBV4-1; length: 15; J: TRBJ2-3
DNA: TGTGCCAGCTCACCCAAAACCGCGAGAGACAGTTTGGGGAGCTCCTACAATGAGCAGTTCTTC; CDR3: CASSPKTARDSLGSSYNEQFF; size: NA; D: NA; V: TRBV18; length: 21; J: TRBJ2-1
DNA: TGTGCCAGCAGCCAAGATTATGGAGACTCTAACTATGGCTACACCTTC; CDR3: CASSQDYGDSNYGYTF; size: few; D: NA; V: TRBV4-2; length: 16; J: TRBJ1-2
DNA: TGTGCCAGCAGAAAAGGCAATGAGCAGTTCTTC; CDR3: CASRKGNEQFF; size: once; D: NA; V: TRBV28; length: 11; J: TRBJ2-1
DNA: TGTGCCAGCAGTTACGGCCAGGGGAAGCATTTT; CDR3: CASSYGQGKHF; size: NA; D: NA; V: TRBV6-6; length: 11; J: TRBJ1-5
DNA: TGTGCCAGCAGCGTAGGGGCCATCCGCACAGATACGCAGTATTTT; CDR3: CASSVGAIRTDTQYF; size: NA; D: NA; V: TRBV9; length: 15; J: TRBJ2-3
DNA: TGTGCCAGCAGTGGGCCTGGGGTCTACGAGCAGTACTTC; CDR3: CASSGPGVYEQYF; size: NA; D: NA; V: TRBV6-1; length: 13; J: TRBJ2-7
DNA: TGTGCCAGCAGCGCACAGACAGGGGTAACGAGGGAGCAGTACTTC; CDR3: CASSAQTGVTREQYF; size: once; D: TRBD1; V: TRBV7-9; length: 15; J: TRBJ2-7
DNA: TGTGCCAGCAGCCCTAGACAGAAGGTTAACTATGGCTACACCTTC; CDR3: CASSPRQKVNYGYTF; size: NA; D: NA; V: TRBV7-2; length: 15; J: TRBJ1-2
DNA: TGTGCCAGCAGCCAAGACGGCTCCTCTGGAAACACCATATATTTT; CDR3: CASSQDGSSGNTIYF; size: NA; D: NA; V: TRBV4-2; length: 15; J: TRBJ1-3
DNA: TGTGCCAGCAGCTTAGCGGGACTAGCGGGGCGTACGCAGTATTTT; CDR3: CASSLAGLAGRTQYF; size: NA; D: TRBD2; V: TRBV7-9; length: 15; J: TRBJ2-3
DNA: TGTGCCAGCAGCCCCCCTCCGGGACTAGCGGGAGAGCCCCGGTACAATGAGCAGTTCTTC; CDR3: CASSPPPGLAGEPRYNEQFF; size: NA; D: TRBD2; V: TRBV13; length: 20; J: TRBJ2-1
DNA: TGTGCCTGGAGTGTACGTGGGGGGACCTACGAGCAGTACTTC; CDR3: CAWSVRGGTYEQYF; size: NA; D: NA; V: TRBV30; length: 14; J: TRBJ2-7
DNA: TGTGCCAGCTCACGGGTCCAGGCCGGGTTCTCGGCGGATGAAGCTTTCTTT; CDR3: CASSRVQAGFSADEAFF; size: few; D: NA; V: TRBV18; length: 17; J: TRBJ1-1
DNA: TGTGCCAGCAGCCAATTGTTTGGGGCCGGGGAGCTGTTTTTT; CDR3: CASSQLFGAGELFF; size: few; D: NA; V: TRBV14; length: 14; J: TRBJ2-2
DNA: TGTGCCAGCAGTGGGGACATAACCCTCTTGAGCTCCTACAATGAGCAGTTCTTC; CDR3: CASSGDITLLSSYNEQFF; size: NA; D: NA; V: TRBV2; length: 18; J: TRBJ2-1
DNA: TGTGCCAGCAGTGAGTCCCCCCACACCGGGGAGCTGTTTTTT; CDR3: CASSESPHTGELFF; size: many; D: NA; V: TRBV6-4; length: 14; J: TRBJ2-2
DNA: TGTGCCAGCAGCCCGACACTTCTCGATGGCACCGGGGAGCTGTTTTTT; CDR3: CASSPTLLDGTGELFF; size: NA; D: NA; V: TRBV6-4; length: 16; J: TRBJ2-2
DNA: TGTGCCAGCTCACCAAACATGCCCAACGAAGAGACCCAGTACTTC; CDR3: CASSPNMPNEETQYF; size: NA; D: NA; V: TRBV18; length: 15; J: TRBJ2-5